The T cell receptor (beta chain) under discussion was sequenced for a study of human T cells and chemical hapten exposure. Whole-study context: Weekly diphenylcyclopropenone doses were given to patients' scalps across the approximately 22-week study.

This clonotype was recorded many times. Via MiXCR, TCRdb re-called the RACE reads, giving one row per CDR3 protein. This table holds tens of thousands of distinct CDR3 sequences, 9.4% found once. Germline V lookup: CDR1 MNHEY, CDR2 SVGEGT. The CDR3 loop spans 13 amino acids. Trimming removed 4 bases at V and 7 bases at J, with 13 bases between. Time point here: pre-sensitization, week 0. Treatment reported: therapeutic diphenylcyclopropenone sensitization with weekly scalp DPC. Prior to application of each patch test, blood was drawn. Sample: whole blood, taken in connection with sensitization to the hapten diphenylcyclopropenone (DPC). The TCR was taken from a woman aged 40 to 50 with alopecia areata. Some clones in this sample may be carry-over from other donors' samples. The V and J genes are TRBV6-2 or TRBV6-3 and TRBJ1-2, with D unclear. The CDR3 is CASSSRPATGYTF. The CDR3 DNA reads TGTGCCAGCAGTTCCCGACCGGCTACTGGCTACACCTTC.